This T cell receptor beta chain was obtained from a study of regulatory T cells in long-lasting Graves disease. Details on this clonotype: Antigen specificity is unknown.

Sequencing libraries for TCR beta were prepared with iRepertoire HTBI primers and Arm-PCR of CDR3 regions. TCRdb re-called the multiplex PCR reads with MiXCR, one entry per CDR3 protein. This sample has about 500,000 distinct CDR3 sequences, with 12% found just once. The CDR3 runs to 13 residues. Looked up from germline, CDR1 is MDHEN and CDR2 is SYDVKM. With V trimmed by 10 bases and J by 6 bases, 10 bases remained unmatched. Stated time point: newly diagnosed GD, antithyroid drugs for less than 3 months. PBMC-extracted RNA yielded the TCR library. Study-level findings and limits: Reduced TCR diversity was observed in persistent Graves' patients versus newly diagnosed patients.

The same specimen was also included in a second study, on T cells in Graves' hyperthyroidism and ophthalmopathy. From that second work: Blood samples included most of the expanded thyroid clonotypes exceeding 0.001. A 13 V-J signature model discriminated ophthalmopathy versus stable hyperthyroidism.

The sample was peripheral blood mononuclear cells (PBMCs), taken at new diagnosis, from a patient treated with antithyroid drugs. This clonotype was obtained from a woman aged 30 to 39 with Graves disease. The chain couples TRBV28 to TRBJ1-1, with 8 bases lining up with TRBD1. DNA of the CDR3: TGTGCCACCCAAGGCAGGGGGCATGCTGAAGCTTTCTTT. It encodes CATQGRGHAEAFF. Full variable domain (rest looked up from reference TRBV28 and TRBJ1-1): DVKVTQSSRYLVKRTGEKVFLECVQDMDHENMFWYRQDPGLGLRLIYFSYDVKMKEKGDIPEGYSVSREKKERFSLILESASTNQTSMYLCATQGRGHAEAFFGQGTRLTVV.